This T cell receptor beta chain came from a study of blood T cell repertoires in COVID-19. Study context: Acute-phase and convalescent COVID-19 samples originated in the United States, Italy and Spain. PBMCs, B-cell-depleted T cells, or T cells provided the cDNA or gDNA that made up the material.

Per the original methods: Reference gene primer amplification in the assay estimated nucleated cell counts. Using immunoSEQ multiplex PCR, the repertoire was profiled, and TCRdb retains in-frame clones only, with some absent. That table furnishes V, J and clone size, whereas the DNA furnished D and trimming. The sample carries about 190,000 clones, approximately 80% recorded once. The receptor's source is a woman in her forties or fifties with acute or convalescent COVID-19. The sample was peripheral blood.

Written as DNA, the CDR3 is TGTGCCAGCAGGGGAACTAGCGGGGGCTCCTACGAGCAGTACTTC. It specifies CASRGTSGGSYEQYF. The chain is built from TRBV6-5 and TRBJ2-7; 11 bases are shared with TRBD2. V trimming: 6 bases; J trimming: 0 bases; junction bases outside the gene matches: 4. CDR3 length: 15 amino acids. Germline CDR1 reads MNHEY; CDR2 reads SVGAGI.